Listed here is a single T cell receptor (beta chain). Assay used: immunoSEQ multiplex PCR; TCRdb lists only in-frame clones, some missing. The table lists tens of thousands of clones, 85% to 90% of them singletons. This entry belongs to a study of blood T cell repertoires in COVID-19. The sequence was collected from a woman in her sixties with COVID-19, enrolled during active disease. Sequencing input: peripheral blood.

The CDR3 loop is CASKEIDQETQYF. The CDR3 DNA reads as TGTGCCAGCAAGGAGATTGACCAAGAGACCCAGTACTTC. The V and J genes are TRBV27 and TRBJ2-5; no firm D call. Germline V CDR1 and CDR2: MNHEY, SMNVEV (reference sequence). The length of the CDR3 is 13 residues. Trimming left V 7 bases short and J 0 bases short, with 9 bases between.